This T cell receptor beta chain was recorded in a study of blood T cell repertoires in COVID-19. The overall study: The analysed material was cDNA or gDNA that came from T cells, B-cell-depleted T cells, or PBMCs.

TCRdb's copy holds only in-frame clones and misses some; the assay was immunoSEQ multiplex PCR. Among about 670,000 clones listed, just under 90% were seen once. CDR1 and CDR2 (germline): SGHTA, FQGNSA. The CDR3 is made up of 13 amino acids. The germline V and J ends were trimmed by 1 base and 6 bases, with 10 bases remaining between them. Sequenced sample: peripheral blood. The chain is built from TRBV7-2 and TRBJ2-7; D is possibly TRBD2 (6 bases). This sequence originates from a woman between 18 and 29 years old with acute or convalescent COVID-19. The CDR3, as DNA: TGTGCCAGCAGCTTAGTTGCGGGGTTCGAGCAGTACTTC. Protein: CASSLVAGFEQYF.